This TCR beta chain was found in a study of T cells in Graves' hyperthyroidism and ophthalmopathy. Study context: Blood was drawn when the patient was first diagnosed and still untreated. General study results and limits: Clonotypes that were expanded in thyroid above 0.001 mostly appeared in blood too. A model built on 13 V-J features separated ophthalmopathy from stable hyperthyroidism.

Ten or more counts support this clonotype. Its antigen is unknown. There were TCR beta CDR3 regions amplified from RNA transcripts. TCR CDR3 underwent first-round RT-PCR with the HTBI primer set. TCRdb reprocessed the multiplex PCR reads with MiXCR, giving one entry per CDR3 protein. Found here are 330,000 or so distinct CDR3 sequences, 15% to 20% of them singletons; the top ten hold around 16%. This CDR3 is built from 15 residues. Germline CDR1 MNHEY, CDR2 SMNVEV (reference sequence). V was trimmed by 5 bases and J by 4 bases, leaving 18 bases between them. V and J are TRBV27 and TRBJ2-7; D remains ambiguous. Sequencing input: blood. The sequence came from a woman aged 40-49 years with Graves' ophthalmopathy. CDR3 region: CASSPIQPSSYEQYF. DNA for the CDR3: TGTGCCAGCAGTCCCATCCAACCGTCTAGTTACGAGCAGTACTTC.